Below, 20 T cell receptor beta chains from the same sample are listed, as sequenced in a study of shared T cell receptors in the human thymus (dated by TCRdb to the early 2020s). Library preparation employed the immunoSEQ multiplex PCR assay. TCRdb limited this immuneACCESS table to in-frame rearrangements with V and J called. A share of clones is missing; checked studies link under half to unresolved V genes, and the rest is unexplained. The sample data list hundreds of thousands of clones, and over 75% of these were observed just once. Together, the top ten hold over 0.008% of the sample. The sample also formed part of further work on human thymus T cells.

Specimen: thymocytes. These receptors all come from a boy under two years old with a congenital heart defect. Donor details come from another sample of the same person, matched by shared clones.

The V gene is TRBV30, the J gene TRBJ2-5, with D tentatively TRBD2 (5 bases). The V end lost 3 bases, the J end lost 5 bases, and 25 bases lay between the germline ends. The V gene's germline CDR1 is GTSNPN and CDR2 SVGIG (reference sequence). The CDR3 extends over 17 amino acids. CDR3 residues: CAWRTEGGPLDRETQYF. The CDR3 DNA is TGTGCCTGGAGGACCGAGGGTGGGCCTCTGGACCGGGAGACCCAGTACTTC.

This chain links TRBV9 with TRBJ2-7; 10 bases agree with TRBD2. With 3 bases clipped from V and 5 bases from J, the junction kept 8 bases outside the gene matches. This CDR3 contains 15 residues. Germline V gene data show CDR1 as SGDLS and CDR2 as YYNGEE. The CDR3 DNA is TGTGCCAGCAGCGCGCTAGCGGGAGTGTCAGACGAGCAGTACTTC. It codes for CASSALAGVSDEQYF.

The gene calls are TRBV11-3 and TRBJ1-1; 7 nucleotides agree with TRBD1. Germline CDR1 SGHNT, CDR2 YENEEA. The CDR3 is 16 amino acids. V dropped 2 bases and J dropped 3; count of bases not matched to a gene: 9. CDR3 nucleotides: TGTGCCAGCAGCTTATGGGGACAGCCTAGAGACACTGAAGCTTTCTTT. Translation gives CASSLWGQPRDTEAFF.

The chain uses TRBV5-4 and TRBJ2-5, with a weak D call TRBD2 (6 bases). Looked up from germline, CDR1 is SGHNT and CDR2 is YYREEE (reference sequence). The length of the CDR3 is 14 residues. V was trimmed by 4 bases and J by 4 bases, leaving 14 bases between them. CDR3 in DNA: TGTGCCAGCAGCCGGGACTTTCGGGGAGAGACCCAGTACTTC. This codes for CASSRDFRGETQYF.

The chain combines TRBV20-1 with TRBJ2-1; D gene uncertain. Germline V lookup: CDR1 DFQATT, CDR2 SNEGSKA (reference sequence). The CDR3 runs 11 residues. Between the trimmed V and J ends, which lost 6 bases and 8 bases, there was a span of 11 bases. CDR3 bases: TGCAGTGCCACTTCCCGGGATGAGCAGTTCTTC. Encoded protein: CSATSRDEQFF.

The chain couples TRBV7-9 to TRBJ2-5; 8 nucleotides align to TRBD2. The CDR3 runs to 17 residues. Trimming took 4 bases from V and 4 from J; bases not matched to a gene: 14. From germline, CDR1 is SEHNR and CDR2 FQNEAQ (reference sequence). The CDR3 spells CASSSGTSGGDRETQYF. The CDR3 bases are TGTGCCAGCAGCTCTGGGACTAGTGGGGGGGACCGAGAGACCCAGTACTTC. Together with reference TRBV7-9 and TRBJ2-5, the CDR3 gives the full variable domain: DTGVSQNPRHKITKRGQNVTFRCDPISEHNRLYWYRQTLGQGPEFLTYFQNEAQLEKSRLLSDRFSAERPKGSFSTLEIQRTEQGDSAMYLCASSSGTSGGDRETQYFGPGTRLLVL.

The chain carries TRBV2 and TRBJ2-7, with TRBD2 matching 9 bases. The CDR3 contains 13 residues. V gave up 5 bases and J gave up 5 bases; unmatched junction bases: 4. Per germline, CDR1 SNHLY and CDR2 FYNNEI. Here the CDR3 DNA reads TGTGCCAGCAGTAGATTAGCGGGAGACGAGCAGTACTTC. Protein product: CASSRLAGDEQYF. Full variable domain (outside the CDR3, taken from reference TRBV2 and TRBJ2-7): EPEVTQTPSHQVTQMGQEVILRCVPISNHLYFYWYRQILGQKVEFLVSFYNNEISEKSEIFDDQFSVERPDGSNFTLKIRSTKLEDSAMYFCASSRLAGDEQYFGPGTRLTVT.

The rearrangement joins TRBV27 to TRBJ2-7; possibly TRBD1 for D (6 bases). The V gene lost 8 bases and the J gene lost 0 bases, with 11 bases spanning the gap. CDR1 is MNHEY, CDR2 SMNVEV, per germline (reference sequence). The CDR3 has 13 residues. The CDR3 here is CASWRTDSYEQYF. Here the CDR3 DNA reads TGTGCCAGCTGGCGGACAGACTCCTACGAGCAGTACTTC.

The chain carries TRBV4-1 and TRBJ2-7; tentative D call: TRBD2 (5 bases). There are 15 residues in the CDR3. The V gene's germline CDR1 is MGHRA and CDR2 YSYEKL. V was trimmed by 0 bases and J by 6 bases, leaving 15 bases between them. CDR3 sequence: CASSQDWRAVGEQYF. For the CDR3, the DNA is TGCGCCAGCAGCCAAGATTGGCGGGCAGTAGGCGAGCAGTACTTC.

V gene TRBV9 combines with J gene TRBJ2-1; 11 bases are a match to TRBD2. The CDR3 length is 16 residues. The V and J ends lost 6 bases and 3 bases, in that order; junction bases with no gene match: 8. Germline values: CDR1 SGDLS, CDR2 YYNGEE. CDR3 region: CASNRGSGRGYNEQFF. CDR3 in DNA: TGTGCCAGCAACAGGGGTAGCGGGAGGGGCTACAATGAGCAGTTCTTC.

Only one count was recorded for this clone. CDR3 sequence reads: CAIGVTGRGNEQFF. The CDR3, as DNA: TGTGCCATCGGGGTGACAGGGAGAGGCAATGAGCAGTTCTTC. V gene TRBV10-3 combines with J gene TRBJ2-1, with 7 bases matching TRBD1. The V segment lost 8 bases and the J segment 6 bases; nucleotides outside the gene matches: 10. CDR3 length equals 14 residues. The germline CDR1 and CDR2 sequences are ENHRY and SYGVKD.

This chain links TRBV4-3 with TRBJ2-7; 11 bases align to TRBD2. V lost 4 bases and J lost 4; bases outside the gene matches: 6. CDR3 length: 15 residues. The germline CDR1 and CDR2 sequences are LGHNA and YSLEER. The CDR3 spells CASSLVGLAGYEQYF. As DNA, the CDR3 is TGCGCCAGCAGCCTCGTTGGACTAGCGGGTTACGAGCAGTACTTC.

The rearrangement links TRBV14 to TRBJ1-2; D perhaps matches TRBD1 (6 bases). CDR3 length: 13 residues. The V gene's germline CDR1 is SGHDN and CDR2 FVKESK. V shed 1 base and J shed 8 bases, with 11 bases lying between them. DNA for the CDR3: TGTGCCAGCAGCCAAGGCTCAGGGGCCGGCTACACCTTC. Protein product: CASSQGSGAGYTF.

The chain employs TRBV4-3 and TRBJ2-1; TRBD2 matches at 7 bases. The CDR3 covers 15 residues. V gave up 1 base and J gave up 4 bases; unmatched junction bases: 4. Germline V gene data show CDR1 as LGHNA and CDR2 as YSLEER. The chain's CDR3 is CASSQVLAEYNEQFF. For the CDR3, the DNA is TGCGCCAGCAGCCAAGTGCTAGCGGAGTACAATGAGCAGTTCTTC.

In its sample, this clone was seen once. In DNA, the CDR3 is TGCGCCAGCAGCTTCCAGGGGGCGGAGGAAAAACTGTTTTTT. Its protein is CASSFQGAEEKLFF. This rearrangement joins TRBV5-1 to TRBJ1-4; 8 positions match TRBD1. V was clipped by 2 bases and J by 8 bases; unmatched bases: 5. The CDR3 is 14 residues long. CDR1 and CDR2 (germline): SGHRS, YFSETQ. Combining the CDR3 with reference TRBV5-1 and TRBJ1-4 gives the whole variable domain KAGVTQTPRYLIKTRGQQVTLSCSPISGHRSVSWYQQTPGQGLQFLFEYFSETQRNKGNFPGRFSGRQFSNSRSEMNVSTLELGDSALYLCASSFQGAEEKLFFGSGTQLSVL.

The gene calls are TRBV6-1 and TRBJ1-5; 9 bases are a match to TRBD1. This CDR3 spans 13 amino acids. J lost 7 bases, V lost 6 bases, and 4 bases had no gene match. Germline loops: CDR1 MNHNS, CDR2 SASEGT. The CDR3 is CASSPDRGQPQHF. DNA of the CDR3: TGTGCCAGCAGCCCGGACAGGGGACAGCCCCAGCATTTT.

The CDR3 here is CASSVQGRTDTQYF. The CDR3 bases are TGTGCCAGCAGTGTACAGGGGAGGACAGATACGCAGTATTTT. The rearrangement joins TRBV2 to TRBJ2-3; maybe TRBD1 (7 bases). Trimming left V 4 bases short and J 3 bases short, with 11 bases between. CDR1 and CDR2 (germline): SNHLY, FYNNEI. This CDR3 spans 14 amino acids.

The chain combines TRBV11-3 with TRBJ2-1; the D gene is possibly TRBD2 (6 bases). Germline V lookup: CDR1 SGHNT, CDR2 YENEEA. V lost 0 bases and J 4 bases, leaving 16 bases between the germline ends. This CDR3 is 17 amino acids long. The chain's CDR3 is CASSLDGAREWYNEQFF. In DNA, the CDR3 is TGTGCCAGCAGCTTAGATGGGGCCCGGGAGTGGTACAATGAGCAGTTCTTC.

J is TRBJ2-1 and V is TRBV27; D possibly corresponds to TRBD2 (6 bases). The CDR3 contains 14 residues. Germline CDR1 is MNHEY and CDR2 is SMNVEV (reference sequence). The V and J ends lost 9 bases and 2 bases respectively, with 14 bases between them. The CDR3 loop is CASRERVTYNEQFF. In DNA, the CDR3 is TGTGCCAGTAGGGAGCGGGTGACCTACAATGAGCAGTTCTTC.

The rearrangement joins TRBV5-6 to TRBJ1-2; 12 nucleotides agree with TRBD1. J was trimmed by 5 bases and V by 2 bases; bases with no gene match: 4. Germline lookup yields CDR1 SGHDT and CDR2 YYEEEE. The CDR3 loop spans 15 amino acids. The CDR3 DNA sequence: TGTGCCAGCAGCTTAGGGACAGGGGGCGGATATGGCTACACCTTC. As protein: CASSLGTGGGYGYTF. Based on the CDR3 plus reference TRBV5-6 and TRBJ1-2, the full variable domain is DAGVTQSPTHLIKTRGQQVTLRCSPKSGHDTVSWYQQALGQGPQFIFQYYEEEERQRGNFPDRFSGHQFPNYSSELNVNALLLGDSALYLCASSLGTGGGYGYTFGSGTRLTVV.